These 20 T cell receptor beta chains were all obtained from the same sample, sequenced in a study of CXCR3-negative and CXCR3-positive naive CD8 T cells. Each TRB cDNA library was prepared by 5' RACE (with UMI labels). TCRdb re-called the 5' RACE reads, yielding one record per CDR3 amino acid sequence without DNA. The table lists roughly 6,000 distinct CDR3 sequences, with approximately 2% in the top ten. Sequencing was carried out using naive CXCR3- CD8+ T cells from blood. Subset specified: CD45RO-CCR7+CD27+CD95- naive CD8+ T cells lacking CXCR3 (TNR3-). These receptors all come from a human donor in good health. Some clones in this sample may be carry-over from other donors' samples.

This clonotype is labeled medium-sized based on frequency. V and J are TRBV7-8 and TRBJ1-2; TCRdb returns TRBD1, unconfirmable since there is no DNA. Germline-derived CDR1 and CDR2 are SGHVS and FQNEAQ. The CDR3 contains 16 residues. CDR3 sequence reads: CASSLTRGLANYGYTF.

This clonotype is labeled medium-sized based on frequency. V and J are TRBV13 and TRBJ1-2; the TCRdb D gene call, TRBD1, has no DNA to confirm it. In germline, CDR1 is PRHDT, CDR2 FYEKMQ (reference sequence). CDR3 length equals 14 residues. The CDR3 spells CASSSPTGGDGYTF.

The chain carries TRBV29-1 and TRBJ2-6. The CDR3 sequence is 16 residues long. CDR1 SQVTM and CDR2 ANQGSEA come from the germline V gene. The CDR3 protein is CSASSVLGTGANVMTF.

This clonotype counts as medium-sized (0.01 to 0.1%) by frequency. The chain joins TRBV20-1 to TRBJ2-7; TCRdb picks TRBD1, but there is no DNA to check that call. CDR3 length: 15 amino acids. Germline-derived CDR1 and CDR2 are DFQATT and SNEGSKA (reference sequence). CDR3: CSARDRETGEYEQYF.

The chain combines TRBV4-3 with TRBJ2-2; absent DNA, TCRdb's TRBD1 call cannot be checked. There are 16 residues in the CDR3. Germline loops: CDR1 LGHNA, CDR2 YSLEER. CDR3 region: CASSQDGAPNTGELFF.

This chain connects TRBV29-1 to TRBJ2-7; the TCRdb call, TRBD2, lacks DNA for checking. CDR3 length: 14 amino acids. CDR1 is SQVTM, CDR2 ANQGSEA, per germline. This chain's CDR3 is CSVGTSGGNYEQYF.

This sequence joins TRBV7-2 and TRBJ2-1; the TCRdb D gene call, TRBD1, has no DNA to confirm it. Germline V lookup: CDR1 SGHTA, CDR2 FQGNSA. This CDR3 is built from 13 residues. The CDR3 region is CASSVGQNNEQFF.

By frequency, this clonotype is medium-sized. The CDR3 spells CASSHREDTQYF. V is TRBV5-5 and J is TRBJ2-3; absent DNA, TCRdb's TRBD1 call cannot be checked. CDR1 is SGHKS, CDR2 YYEKEE, per germline (reference sequence). The length of the CDR3 is 12 residues.

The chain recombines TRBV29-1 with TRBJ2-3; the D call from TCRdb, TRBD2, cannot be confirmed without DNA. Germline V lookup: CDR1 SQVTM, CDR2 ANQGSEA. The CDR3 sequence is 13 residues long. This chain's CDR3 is CSVAGGPFDTQYF.

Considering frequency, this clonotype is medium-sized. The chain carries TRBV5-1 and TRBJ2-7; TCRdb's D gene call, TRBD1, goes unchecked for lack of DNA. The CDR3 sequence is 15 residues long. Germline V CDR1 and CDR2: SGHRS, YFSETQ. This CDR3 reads CASSLVGTAQGEQYF.

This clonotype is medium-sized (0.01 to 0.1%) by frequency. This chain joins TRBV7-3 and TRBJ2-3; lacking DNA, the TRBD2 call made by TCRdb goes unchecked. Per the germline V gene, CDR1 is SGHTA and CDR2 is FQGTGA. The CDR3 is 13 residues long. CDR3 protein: CASSLTGPDTQYF.

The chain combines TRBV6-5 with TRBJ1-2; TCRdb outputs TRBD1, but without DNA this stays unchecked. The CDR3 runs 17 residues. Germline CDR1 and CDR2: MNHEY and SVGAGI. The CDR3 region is CASSYSPLDKSNYGYTF.

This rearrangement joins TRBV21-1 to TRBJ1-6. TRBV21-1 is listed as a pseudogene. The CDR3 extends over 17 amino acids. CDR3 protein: CASSKGTSDSYNSPLHF.

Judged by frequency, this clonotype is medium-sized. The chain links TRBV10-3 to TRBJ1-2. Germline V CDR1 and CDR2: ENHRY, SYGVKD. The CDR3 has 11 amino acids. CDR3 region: CAINAGYGYTF.

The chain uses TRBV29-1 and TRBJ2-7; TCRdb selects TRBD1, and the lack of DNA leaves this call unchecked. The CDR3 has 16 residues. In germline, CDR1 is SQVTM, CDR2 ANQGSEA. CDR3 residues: CSVVPLTGTGVYEQYF.

The CDR3 spells CATSIYVTSGATDTQYF. The gene calls are TRBV15 and TRBJ2-3; the TCRdb call, TRBD2, lacks DNA for checking. The CDR3 consists of 17 residues. CDR1 LNHNV and CDR2 YYDKDF come from the germline V gene (reference sequence).

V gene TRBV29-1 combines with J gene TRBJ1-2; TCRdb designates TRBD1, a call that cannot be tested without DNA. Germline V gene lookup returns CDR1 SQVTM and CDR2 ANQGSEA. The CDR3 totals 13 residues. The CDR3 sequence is CSAHTGGEYGYTF.

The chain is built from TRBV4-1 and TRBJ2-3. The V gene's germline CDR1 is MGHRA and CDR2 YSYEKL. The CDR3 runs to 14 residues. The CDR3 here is CASSPDTHPDTQYF.

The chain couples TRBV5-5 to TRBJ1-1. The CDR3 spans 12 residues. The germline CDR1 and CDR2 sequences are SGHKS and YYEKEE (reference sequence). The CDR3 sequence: CASSLQNTEAFF.

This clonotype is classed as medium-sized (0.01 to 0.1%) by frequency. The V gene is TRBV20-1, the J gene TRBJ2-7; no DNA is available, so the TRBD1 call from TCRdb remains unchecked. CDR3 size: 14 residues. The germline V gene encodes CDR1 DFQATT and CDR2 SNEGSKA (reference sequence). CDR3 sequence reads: CSARGPNNSYEQYF.